Listed here are 25 T cell receptor beta chains from one sample, sequenced in a study of blood T cell repertoires in COVID-19. TCRdb's table, derived via immunoSEQ multiplex PCR, lists solely in-frame clones and lacks some. This table holds approximately 290,000 clones, roughly 89% found once. Material for sequencing was peripheral blood. The source is a man aged 30 to 39 with acute or convalescent COVID-19.

The rearrangement uses TRBV19 and TRBJ1-4; 7 nucleotides line up with TRBD1. V was pared by 5 bases and J by 8 bases, with 8 bases of the junction left unmatched. This CDR3 spans 14 amino acids. CDR1 and CDR2 (germline): LNHDA, SQIVND (reference sequence). The CDR3 region is CASSSTGRTEKLFF. The CDR3 DNA reads TGTGCCAGTAGTTCGACAGGGCGTACGGAAAAACTGTTTTTT. Full variable domain (outside the CDR3, taken from reference TRBV19 and TRBJ1-4): DGGITQSPKYLFRKEGQNVTLSCEQNLNHDAMYWYRQDPGQGLRLIYYSQIVNDFQKGDIAEGYSVSREKKESFPLTVTSAQKNPTAFYLCASSSTGRTEKLFFGSGTQLSVL.

This chain connects TRBV30 to TRBJ1-1; no clear D gene. CDR1 and CDR2 from the germline V gene are GTSNPN and SVGIG (reference sequence). V was clipped by 0 bases and J by 1 base, with 6 bases between them. The CDR3 spans 13 residues. In DNA form, the CDR3 reads TGTGCCTGGAGTGTTGAAGCGAACACTGAAGCTTTCTTT. Protein: CAWSVEANTEAFF.

The chain links TRBV12-3 or TRBV12-4 to TRBJ1-6, with D possibly matching TRBD1 (5 bases). The CDR3 runs to 13 residues. Deletions cut 4 bases from V and 8 bases from J, with 9 bases between. CDR3 nucleotide sequence: TGTGCCAGCAGTTACCGGGGGGATTCACCCCTCCACTTT. This codes for CASSYRGDSPLHF.

The chain carries TRBV28 and TRBJ1-2; D unclear. Trimming shortened V by 5 bases and J by 5 bases, and 9 bases separated the two germline ends. The CDR3 consists of 12 residues. The V gene's germline CDR1 is MDHEN and CDR2 SYDVKM. This CDR3 is CASSLSRYGYTF. CDR3 DNA: TGTGCCAGCAGTCTTTCCCGGTATGGCTACACCTTC.

V gene TRBV2 combines with J gene TRBJ1-5; D is perhaps TRBD1 (6 bases). The CDR3 is 17 residues long. In germline, CDR1 is SNHLY, CDR2 FYNNEI. The ends were cut back, 6 bases at V and 6 bases at J, with 24 bases in the middle. The CDR3 loop reads CASSENFGQKGGQPQHF. Here the CDR3 DNA reads TGTGCCAGCAGCGAAAATTTTGGACAGAAAGGAGGTCAGCCCCAGCATTTT.

The chain employs TRBV15 and TRBJ2-1, with D unclear. This CDR3 is built from 23 residues. Germline CDR1 is LNHNV and CDR2 is YYDKDF (reference sequence). Trimming cost V 0 bases and J 0 bases, with 30 bases left between them. The CDR3 nucleotides are TGTGCCACCAGCAGAGATGATGGTACGTTCGGAGACTCCGATCTTAGCTCCTACAATGAGCAGTTCTTC. This codes for CATSRDDGTFGDSDLSSYNEQFF.

This rearrangement joins TRBV10-1 to TRBJ1-3; D is uncertain. This CDR3 spans 13 amino acids. Trimming removed 3 bases from V and 5 bases from J, with 8 bases in between. CDR1 is WNHNN, CDR2 SYGVQD, per germline (reference sequence). Here the CDR3 reads CASSDAGRNTIYF. CDR3 sequence (DNA): TGCGCCAGCAGTGATGCGGGGAGAAACACCATATATTTT.

Comments on this clone: Mismatch with germline at one junction end may stem from a read error. The chain's CDR3 is CASSRPGQGDEEFF. The DNA for the CDR3 is TGTGCCAGCAGCAGGCCGGGACAGGGAGATGAGGAGTTCTTC. The gene calls are TRBV7-9 and TRBJ2-1; 9 bases are a match to TRBD1. The CDR3 totals 14 residues. Germline assignment: CDR1 SEHNR and CDR2 FQNEAQ (reference sequence).

V and J are TRBV18 and TRBJ2-7; no clear D gene. CDR3 length: 14 amino acids. Looked up from germline, CDR1 is KGHSH and CDR2 is LQKENI. Trimming removed 1 base from V and 1 base from J, with 8 bases in between. Written as DNA, the CDR3 is TGTGCCAGCTCACCACAAAGCAATTCCTACGAGCAGTACTTC. Translation: CASSPQSNSYEQYF.

The chain uses TRBV9 and TRBJ2-7; 9 bases are a match to TRBD1. This CDR3 is built from 15 residues. Germline CDR1 and CDR2: SGDLS and YYNGEE. The trim removed 0 bases at V and 2 bases at J, leaving 3 bases unmatched. CDR3 in DNA: TGTGCCAGCAGCGTAGAGGGACAGGGTGCCTACGAGCAGTACTTC. It codes for CASSVEGQGAYEQYF.

V gene TRBV19 combines with J gene TRBJ2-1, with 9 bases lining up with TRBD1. The CDR3 is made up of 16 amino acids. CDR1 and CDR2 from the germline V gene are LNHDA and SQIVND (reference sequence). V lost 3 bases, J lost 1 base, and 4 bases stayed unmatched. The CDR3 loop reads CASSILGQGSYNEQFF. Here the CDR3 DNA reads TGTGCCAGTAGTATTTTAGGACAGGGGTCCTACAATGAGCAGTTCTTC.

The chain carries TRBV12-3 or TRBV12-4 and TRBJ1-1; D is unclear. The CDR3 runs to 13 residues. V gave up 2 bases and J gave up 8 bases, with 12 bases separating them. The CDR3 spells CASSLLVGREAFF. The CDR3 coding sequence is TGTGCCAGCAGTTTATTAGTTGGGAGGGAAGCTTTCTTT.

This chain joins TRBV6-6 and TRBJ2-1; 7 bases agree with TRBD2. J gave up 10 bases and V 2 bases, and 14 bases lay outside the gene matches. Germline V gene sequence: CDR1 MNHNY, CDR2 SVGAGI (reference sequence). This CDR3 region has 16 residues. CDR3 protein: CASSYAETSPSQEQFF. The CDR3 DNA reads as TGTGCCAGCAGTTACGCGGAGACTAGCCCTAGTCAGGAGCAGTTCTTC.

The chain employs TRBV7-9 and TRBJ2-2; 8 nucleotides agree with TRBD1. The CDR3 is 15 amino acids. V lost 2 bases to trimming and J lost 6 bases; unmatched junction nucleotides: 5. In germline, CDR1 is SEHNR, CDR2 FQNEAQ (reference sequence). The CDR3 sequence is CASSLKDRVPGELFF. The DNA of the CDR3 is TGTGCCAGCAGCTTAAAGGACAGGGTACCCGGGGAGCTGTTTTTT.

The chain uses TRBV18 and TRBJ2-7; 12 positions match TRBD2. Germline CDR1 is KGHSH and CDR2 is LQKENI. This CDR3 contains 16 residues. V shed 3 bases, J shed 9 bases, and the junction held 12 bases outside the gene matches. CDR3 coding DNA: TGTGCCAGCTCACCCCAACGGACTAGCGGGGCCCGAGGGCAGTACTTC. Translating it yields CASSPQRTSGARGQYF. The full variable domain, completed using reference TRBV18 and TRBJ2-7, is NAGVMQNPRHLVRRRGQEARLRCSPMKGHSHVYWYRQLPEEGLKFMVYLQKENIIDESGMPKERFSAEFPKEGPSILRIQQVVRGDSAAYFCASSPQRTSGARGQYFGPGTRLTVT.

The CDR3 region has the DNA TGTGCCAGCAGCTTAGAATCATGGATGGCTAGCGGGGACTACAATGAGCAGTTCTTC. It translates to CASSLESWMASGDYNEQFF. The V call is TRBV13, the J call TRBJ2-1; 9 bases match TRBD2. The germline V gene encodes CDR1 PRHDT and CDR2 FYEKMQ (reference sequence). Trimming at V came to 1 base and at J to 3 bases, leaving 13 bases not matched to a gene. This CDR3 comprises 19 residues.

The V and J genes are TRBV19 and TRBJ2-7; 9 bases match TRBD2. This CDR3 region has 16 residues. Germline lookup yields CDR1 LNHDA and CDR2 SQIVND (reference sequence). The V gene end was trimmed by 6 bases and the J gene end by 3 bases; junction bases not matched to a gene: 12. CDR3: CASSRASGATIYEQYF. Here the CDR3 DNA reads TGTGCCAGTAGCCGAGCTAGCGGGGCTACGATCTACGAGCAGTACTTC.

The rearrangement links TRBV19 to TRBJ2-5; the D gene is possibly TRBD2 (6 bases). Per the germline V gene, CDR1 is LNHDA and CDR2 is SQIVND (reference sequence). The length of the CDR3 is 17 residues. V was cut by 3 bases and J by 2 bases, with 19 bases left in between. The DNA for the CDR3 is TGTGCCAGTAGTATCTCCCCGGGACTCCCCCCACAAGAGACCCAGTACTTC. Translating gives CASSISPGLPPQETQYF.

This chain uses TRBV25-1 with TRBJ1-1, with D tentatively TRBD1 (6 bases). V was pared by 6 bases and J by 1 base, with 15 bases between. Germline-derived CDR1 and CDR2 are MGHDK and SYGVNS. CDR3 length: 15 amino acids. CDR3 sequence reads: CASSPYWDKNTEAFF. The CDR3, as DNA: TGTGCCAGCAGCCCATATTGGGACAAGAACACTGAAGCTTTCTTT.

The V gene is TRBV6-5, the J gene TRBJ1-1, with 11 bases aligning to TRBD1. The CDR3 is made up of 12 amino acids. Germline assignment: CDR1 MNHEY and CDR2 SVGAGI. The J segment lost 10 bases and the V segment lost 6 bases, leaving 4 bases of the junction unmatched. The CDR3, as DNA: TGTGCCAGCAGCGACGGACAGGGGGCAGCTTTCTTT. This encodes CASSDGQGAAFF.

The rearrangement links TRBV9 to TRBJ1-6; a weak D match, TRBD1 (5 bases). The CDR3 has 15 residues. Germline V gene data show CDR1 as SGDLS and CDR2 as YYNGEE. V was clipped by 2 bases and J by 3 bases, with 9 bases between them. This chain's CDR3 is CASSVTTDYNSPLHF. CDR3 coding DNA: TGTGCCAGCAGCGTTACGACAGACTATAATTCACCCCTCCACTTT.

The DNA for the CDR3 is TGTGCCAGCAGTTCCAGGGGGCCGAGTAATTCACCCCTCCACTTT. Translation: CASSSRGPSNSPLHF. The chain recombines TRBV27 with TRBJ1-6; 8 bases map to TRBD1. Germline trimming cut 4 bases from V and 6 bases from J; bases unmatched to any gene: 5. The V gene's germline CDR1 is MNHEY and CDR2 SMNVEV (reference sequence). The CDR3 loop spans 15 amino acids.

The J gene is TRBJ1-3, the V gene TRBV28; 7 nucleotides line up with TRBD1. V gave up 3 bases and J gave up 4 bases; unmatched junction bases: 3. The CDR3 is 14 residues long. Germline-derived CDR1 and CDR2 are MDHEN and SYDVKM. CDR3 DNA: TGTGCCAGCAGTTTTGGACAGGAGGGAAACACCATATATTTT. Its translation is CASSFGQEGNTIYF.

This rearrangement joins TRBV28 to TRBJ1-1; D is undetermined. Trimming cost V 2 bases and J 6 bases, with 13 bases left between them. Germline CDR1 is MDHEN and CDR2 is SYDVKM. The CDR3 contains 14 residues. Here the CDR3 DNA reads TGTGCCAGCAGTTTAACCGGGGATCGGGCTGAAGCTTTCTTT. This gives the protein CASSLTGDRAEAFF.

J is TRBJ2-3 and V is TRBV18; TRBD2 is a possible D gene (6 bases). With 4 bases removed from V and 3 bases from J, the gap between germline ends came to 8 bases. Germline loops: CDR1 KGHSH, CDR2 LQKENI. The CDR3 is 13 amino acids. The CDR3 DNA follows: TGTGCCAGCTCACTTGGGACTACAGATACGCAGTATTTT. Translating gives CASSLGTTDTQYF.